The 32 T cell receptor beta chains presented below share a single source sample, sequenced in a study of blood T cells in healthy people across ages. Combining a sample-barcoded 5' primer with a J-beta primer mix, a second PCR ran for roughly 7 to 12 cycles. TCRdb re-called the 5' RACE reads with MiXCR, one entry per CDR3 protein. Here the sample spans about 640,000 distinct CDR3 sequences, 25% to 35% being singletons. Sequencing was performed on blood. These receptors were taken from a woman of 80 years or more in good health.

As concerns this clonotype: A much bigger clone sits one base away, suggesting this may be a read error. The rearrangement uses TRBV9 and TRBJ2-4; TRBD2 aligns across 11 bases. The CDR3 totals 17 residues. After removal of 0 bases from V and 13 bases from J, the junction contained 15 bases not matched to a gene. Germline CDR1 SGDLS, CDR2 YYNGEE. For the CDR3, the DNA is TGTGCCAGCAGCGTAGATCCTAGCGGGGGGATCAAAGAGGCCCAGTACTTC. Protein sequence: CASSVDPSGGIKEAQYF. Full variable domain (outside the CDR3, taken from reference TRBV9 and TRBJ2-4): DSGVTQTPKHLITATGQRVTLRCSPRSGDLSVYWYQQSLDQGLQFLIQYYNGEERAKGNILERFSAQQFPDLHSELNLSSLELGDSALYFCASSVDPSGGIKEAQYFGAGTRLSVL.

At least ten counts were recorded for this clonotype. This chain uses TRBV7-2 with TRBJ2-5; D is uncertain. V lost 5 bases, J lost 5 bases, and 18 bases lay in between. Germline assignment: CDR1 SGHTA and CDR2 FQGNSA. CDR3 size: 15 residues. The CDR3 DNA reads as TGTGCCAGCAGCCCACGGGCCCCGAAAGTGGAGACCCAGTACTTC. This translates into CASSPRAPKVETQYF.

This rearrangement joins TRBV10-3 to TRBJ2-4; D call uncertain. The CDR3 length is 15 residues. The V gene's germline CDR1 is ENHRY and CDR2 SYGVKD. Trimming cost V 2 bases and J 2 bases, with 10 bases left between them. Here the CDR3 reads CAISEGKGTKNIQYF. The DNA for the CDR3 is TGTGCCATCAGTGAGGGGAAAGGAACCAAAAACATTCAGTACTTC.

The CDR3 nucleotides are TGTGCCAGTATATCCAGGGAGGGAGCTAACTATGGCTACACCTTC. It is translated as CASISREGANYGYTF. V usage is TRBV7-2 and J usage is TRBJ1-2, with a tentative D call TRBD1 (5 bases). V was pared by 9 bases and J by 0 bases, with 17 bases between. The CDR3 sequence is 15 residues long. Germline CDR1 SGHTA, CDR2 FQGNSA.

This clonotype was picked up a small number of times. One junction end disagrees with the germline gene, perhaps due to a read error. The gene calls are TRBV6-5 and TRBJ2-5; no definite D call. Looked up from germline, CDR1 is MNHEY and CDR2 is SVGAGI. The CDR3 spans 12 residues. The DNA of the CDR3 is TGTGTCAGCAGTTTCGGACGAGGTGAGCAGTACTTC. Protein product: CVSSFGRGEQYF.

This clonotype was counted ten times or more. The gene calls are TRBV12-3 or TRBV12-4 and TRBJ2-5; possibly TRBD2 for D (6 bases). The CDR3 spans 13 residues. Trimming pared 6 bases from V and 11 bases from J, leaving 19 bases between. The CDR3 loop is CASRPGTRTLQYF. The CDR3 nucleotides are TGTGCCAGCAGGCCAGGGACTCGCACTCTGCAGTACTTC.

This clonotype has ten or more counts. The chain has TRBV5-1 and TRBJ1-1; a possible D gene is TRBD1 (5 bases). The germline V gene has CDR1 SGHRS and CDR2 YFSETQ. The germline V and J ends were trimmed by 0 bases and 3 bases, with 9 bases remaining between them. The CDR3 contains 14 residues. CDR3 sequence: CASSLGGIDTEAFF. CDR3 DNA: TGCGCCAGCAGCTTGGGGGGGATCGACACTGAAGCTTTCTTT.

J is TRBJ2-7 and V is TRBV4-1; 9 bases agree with TRBD1. The V and J ends lost 0 bases and 1 base, in that order; junction bases with no gene match: 1. The CDR3 runs to 15 residues. The germline V gene has CDR1 MGHRA and CDR2 YSYEKL. The CDR3 sequence: CASSQEGTGSYEQYF. The CDR3 DNA reads TGCGCCAGCAGCCAAGAGGGGACAGGGTCCTACGAGCAGTACTTC.

This clonotype was found a few times. V usage is TRBV15 and J usage is TRBJ1-4; TRBD1 might be the D (6 bases). Trimming pared 5 bases from V and 5 bases from J, leaving 9 bases between. CDR1 is LNHNV and CDR2 is YYDKDF in the germline V gene (reference sequence). The CDR3 is 13 amino acids. As DNA, the CDR3 is TGTGCCACCAGCGGAGGGGGGAATGAAAAACTGTTTTTT. It yields the protein CATSGGGNEKLFF. The entire variable domain, with the rest obtained from reference TRBV15 and TRBJ1-4, is as follows: DAMVIQNPRYQVTQFGKPVTLSCSQTLNHNVMYWYQQKSSQAPKLLFHYYDKDFNNEADTPDNFQSRRPNTSFCFLDIRSPGLGDTAMYLCATSGGGNEKLFFGSGTQLSVL.

This clonotype showed up just a few times. This chain uses TRBV28 with TRBJ2-3; D perhaps matches TRBD2 (6 bases). CDR3 length: 14 amino acids. Looked up from germline, CDR1 is MDHEN and CDR2 is SYDVKM. V lost 6 bases, J lost 4 bases, and 14 bases lay in between. The CDR3 loop is CASRGGKRADTQYF. In nucleotides, the CDR3 is TGTGCCAGCAGGGGGGGTAAAAGGGCAGATACGCAGTATTTT.

Turning to this clonotype: A much larger clone lies a single base off, so this may be a read error. The chain uses TRBV20-1 and TRBJ2-5; 10 nucleotides match TRBD2. The CDR3 is made up of 13 amino acids. Looked up from germline, CDR1 is DFQATT and CDR2 is SNEGSKA (reference sequence). The ends lost 8 bases at V and 5 bases at J; junction bases unmatched: 8. CDR3 in amino acids: CSITSGARETQYF. In DNA, the CDR3 is TGCAGTATCACTAGCGGGGCTCGGGAGACCCAGTACTTC.

This clonotype has ten or more counts. The V call is TRBV6-1, the J call TRBJ2-7; tentatively, D is TRBD1 (7 bases). Germline V CDR1 and CDR2: MNHNS, SASEGT. The CDR3 covers 13 residues. With 6 bases removed from V and 0 bases from J, the gap between germline ends came to 9 bases. The CDR3, as DNA: TGTGCCAGCAGGCGGGACAGCTCCTACGAGCAGTACTTC. This translates into CASRRDSSYEQYF.

Ten or more counts support this clonotype. The V gene is TRBV15, the J gene TRBJ1-1, with D unresolved. This CDR3 comprises 13 residues. V lost 5 bases and J lost 0, with 7 bases in between. Germline CDR1 and CDR2: LNHNV and YYDKDF (reference sequence). CDR3 nucleotide sequence: TGTGCCACCAGCGGACCCATGAACACTGAAGCTTTCTTT. It is translated as CATSGPMNTEAFF.

Concerning this clonotype: Its ends do not fully match the called genes, so a read error is possible. This chain joins TRBV12-3 or TRBV12-4 and TRBJ1-3; maybe TRBD1 (5 bases). The CDR3 runs to 16 residues. CDR3 loop: CASTQAGLLSGNTIYF. CDR3 DNA sequence: TGTGCCAGCACCCAAGCAGGGCTCCTCTCTGGGAACACCATATATTTT.

On this clonotype itself: A read error is possible here, since a much larger clone lies one base away. V and J are TRBV6-1 and TRBJ2-1; TRBD2 matches 8 bases. J gave up 11 bases and V 6 bases, and 9 bases lay outside the gene matches. The CDR3 is 13 residues long. Germline loops: CDR1 MNHNS, CDR2 SASEGT. The CDR3 sequence is CASRASTSGKQFF. The CDR3 DNA reads TGTGCCAGCAGGGCGTCCACTAGCGGCAAGCAGTTCTTC.

This clonotype occurred many times. This chain links TRBV5-4 with TRBJ2-6, with D uncertain. Trimming cost V 0 bases and J 0 bases, with 1 base left between them. This CDR3 has 14 amino acids. Germline V gives CDR1 SGHNT, CDR2 YYREEE (reference sequence). The CDR3 protein is CASSLGSGANVLTF. In DNA, the CDR3 is TGTGCCAGCAGCTTGGGCTCTGGGGCCAACGTCCTGACTTTC.

The chain is built from TRBV9 and TRBJ1-3; 9 bases are a match to TRBD1. V dropped 3 bases and J dropped 4; count of bases not matched to a gene: 11. Germline V CDR1 and CDR2: SGDLS, YYNGEE. The CDR3 runs to 17 residues. CDR3 sequence reads: CASSAPSDRGAGNTIYF. The CDR3 DNA follows: TGTGCCAGCAGCGCACCCAGCGACAGGGGGGCAGGAAACACCATATATTTT.

At least ten counts were recorded for this clonotype. The chain carries TRBV15 and TRBJ2-5; D remains ambiguous. This CDR3 contains 16 residues. Germline values: CDR1 LNHNV, CDR2 YYDKDF (reference sequence). V was clipped by 4 bases and J by 4 bases, with 19 bases between them. The CDR3 sequence: CATSTGHGRHLETQYF. In DNA, the CDR3 is TGTGCCACCAGCACAGGCCATGGTAGGCATCTAGAGACCCAGTACTTC.

This clonotype was counted a few times. V gene TRBV5-1 combines with J gene TRBJ1-5; 8 nucleotides match TRBD1. The CDR3 has 14 amino acids. In germline, CDR1 is SGHRS, CDR2 YFSETQ. With V trimmed by 4 bases and J by 5 bases, 5 bases remained unmatched. CDR3 bases: TGCGCCAGCAGCCCCGGACAGGGCGATCAGCCCCAGCATTTT. Its protein product is CASSPGQGDQPQHF.

The V call is TRBV6-6, the J call TRBJ1-1; 8 nucleotides line up with TRBD1. The CDR3 length is 14 residues. The V gene end was trimmed by 7 bases and the J gene end by 6 bases; junction bases not matched to a gene: 10. Germline assignment: CDR1 MNHNY and CDR2 SVGAGI (reference sequence). CDR3 protein: CASIKDRVVAEAFF. CDR3 sequence (DNA): TGTGCCAGCATTAAGGACAGGGTCGTGGCTGAAGCTTTCTTT.

This clonotype was recorded many times. This chain uses TRBV3-1 with TRBJ2-5; D uncertain. Per the germline V gene, CDR1 is LGHDT and CDR2 is YNNKEL (reference sequence). Trimming stripped 4 bases from V and 1 base from J, with 7 bases between. This CDR3 contains 13 residues. CDR3 protein: CASSRASQETQYF. Written as DNA, the CDR3 is TGTGCCAGCAGCCGGGCTAGCCAAGAGACCCAGTACTTC.

The table lists this clonotype with a few counts. V is TRBV19 and J is TRBJ2-6, with D hard to call. Trimming took off 6 bases at V and 1 base at J, with 7 bases between the two ends. From germline, CDR1 is LNHDA and CDR2 SQIVND (reference sequence). The CDR3 runs 14 residues. The CDR3 spells CASRPGSGANVLTF. In DNA, the CDR3 is TGTGCCAGTAGGCCGGGTTCTGGGGCCAACGTCCTGACTTTC.

In nucleotides, the CDR3 is TGTGCCTGGAGTGTAGGAGTCAGGGGGTACACCGGGGAGCTGTTTTTT. Amino acids: CAWSVGVRGYTGELFF. The gene calls are TRBV30 and TRBJ2-2, with TRBD1 matching over 7 bases. The V segment lost 0 bases and the J segment 3 bases; nucleotides outside the gene matches: 7. The CDR3 extends over 16 amino acids. Looked up from germline, CDR1 is GTSNPN and CDR2 is SVGIG (reference sequence).

The chain employs TRBV12-3 or TRBV12-4 and TRBJ2-7, with D unresolved. This CDR3 is 13 amino acids long. V was pared by 1 base and J by 3 bases, with 7 bases between. CDR3 nucleotides: TGTGCCAGCAGTTTAGTTGGGCGCTACGAGCAGTACTTC. This translates into CASSLVGRYEQYF.

This clonotype has more than one count but fewer than ten. A much larger clone sits a single nucleotide away, making a read error possible. This chain uses TRBV7-2 with TRBJ2-1, with D perhaps matching TRBD2 (6 bases). Germline lookup yields CDR1 SGHTA and CDR2 FQGNSA. CDR3 length: 15 residues. The CDR3 sequence: CASSLMGLSYDEQFF. CDR3 bases: TGTGCCAGCAGCTTGATGGGACTGTCCTACGATGAGCAGTTCTTC. Looking up the rest from reference TRBV7-2 and TRBJ2-1 gives the full variable domain: GAGVSQSPSNKVTEKGKDVELRCDPISGHTALYWYRQSLGQGLEFLIYFQGNSAPDKSGLPSDRFSAERTGGSVSTLTIQRTQQEDSAVYLCASSLMGLSYDEQFFGPGTRLTVL.

Concerning this clonotype itself: Germline is not matched at one junction end, which may reflect a read error. The gene calls are TRBV12-3 or TRBV12-4 and TRBJ1-2; D is unresolved. The CDR3 is 13 amino acids. CDR3 region: CTSSPQALYGYTF. The CDR3 DNA is TGTACCAGCAGTCCCCAAGCACTATATGGCTACACCTTC.

The chain joins TRBV7-2 to TRBJ2-6; 9 bases align to TRBD2. This CDR3 region has 17 residues. With 3 bases clipped from V and 0 bases from J, the junction kept 3 bases outside the gene matches. Germline-derived CDR1 and CDR2 are SGHTA and FQGNSA. CDR3 bases: TGTGCCAGCAGCTTTAGTAGCGGGAGCTCTGGGGCCAACGTCCTGACTTTC. As protein: CASSFSSGSSGANVLTF.

This clonotype was found many times. This chain connects TRBV29-1 to TRBJ1-1, with TRBD1 matching over 7 bases. The germline CDR1 and CDR2 sequences are SQVTM and ANQGSEA. The V and J ends lost 6 bases and 0 bases, in that order; junction bases with no gene match: 4. This CDR3 is 13 amino acids long. CDR3 protein: CSVVQGLNTEAFF. CDR3 DNA: TGCAGCGTCGTACAGGGGTTGAACACTGAAGCTTTCTTT.

The sample holds a few counts of this clonotype. The chain links TRBV5-1 to TRBJ2-7, with D perhaps being TRBD1 or TRBD2 (6 bases each). Germline loops: CDR1 SGHRS, CDR2 YFSETQ. This CDR3 contains 14 residues. Trimming pared 4 bases from V and 5 bases from J, leaving 16 bases between. The DNA of the CDR3 is TGCGCCAGCAGCCGGAGTGGGGGGCTCAACGAGCAGTACTTC. This encodes CASSRSGGLNEQYF.

The V call is TRBV9, the J call TRBJ1-1; TRBD1 is a possible D gene (6 bases). V was shortened by 3 bases and J by 5 bases, with 23 bases between the two germline ends. Germline V lookup: CDR1 SGDLS, CDR2 YYNGEE. The CDR3 runs 17 residues. CDR3: CASSARLAPGVETEAFF. The DNA of the CDR3 is TGTGCCAGCAGCGCCCGGTTGGCCCCAGGGGTTGAAACTGAAGCTTTCTTT.

This clonotype was counted at least ten times. The chain carries TRBV20-1 and TRBJ2-6; D is unresolved. This CDR3 has 14 amino acids. The V end lost 6 bases, the J end lost 0 bases, and 9 bases lay between the germline ends. The V gene's germline CDR1 is DFQATT and CDR2 SNEGSKA (reference sequence). The CDR3 DNA is TGCAGTGCCACCTTCTTCTCTGGGGCCAACGTCCTGACTTTC. This sequence encodes CSATFFSGANVLTF.

The chain joins TRBV6-2 or TRBV6-3 to TRBJ2-7; D is unclear. The end of the DNA fits TRBJ2-5 better, so the J call may be wrong. Germline assignment: CDR1 MNHEY and CDR2 SVGEGT. The CDR3 length is 13 residues. CDR3 in amino acids: CASSLSPFGTQYF. The CDR3 region has the DNA TGTGCCAGCAGTTTGTCGCCTTTCGGGACCCAGTACTTC.